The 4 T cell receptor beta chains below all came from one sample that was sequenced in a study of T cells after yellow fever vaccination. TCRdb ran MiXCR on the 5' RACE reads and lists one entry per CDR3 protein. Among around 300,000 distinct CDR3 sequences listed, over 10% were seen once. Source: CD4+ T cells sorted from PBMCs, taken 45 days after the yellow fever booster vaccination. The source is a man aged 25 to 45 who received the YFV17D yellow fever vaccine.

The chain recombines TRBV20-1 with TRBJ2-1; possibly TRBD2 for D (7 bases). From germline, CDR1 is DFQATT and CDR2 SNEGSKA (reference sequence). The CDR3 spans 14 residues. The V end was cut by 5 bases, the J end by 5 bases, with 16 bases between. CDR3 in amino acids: CSAPRGAEHNEQFF. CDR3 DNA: TGCAGTGCTCCCCGGGGGGCAGAACACAATGAGCAGTTCTTC.

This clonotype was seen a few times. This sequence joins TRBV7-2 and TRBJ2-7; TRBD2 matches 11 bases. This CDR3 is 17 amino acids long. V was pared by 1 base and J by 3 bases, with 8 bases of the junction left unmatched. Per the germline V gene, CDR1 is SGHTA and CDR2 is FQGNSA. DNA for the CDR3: TGTGCCAGCAGCTTAGGGCTAGCGGGAGGTTTACGCTACGAGCAGTACTTC. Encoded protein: CASSLGLAGGLRYEQYF.

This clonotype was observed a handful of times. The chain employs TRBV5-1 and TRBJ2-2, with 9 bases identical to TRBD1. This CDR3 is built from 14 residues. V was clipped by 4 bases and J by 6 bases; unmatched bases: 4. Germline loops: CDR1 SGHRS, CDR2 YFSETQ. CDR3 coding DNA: TGCGCCAGCAGCCGGGACAGGGAGGCCGGGGAGCTGTTTTTT. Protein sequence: CASSRDREAGELFF.

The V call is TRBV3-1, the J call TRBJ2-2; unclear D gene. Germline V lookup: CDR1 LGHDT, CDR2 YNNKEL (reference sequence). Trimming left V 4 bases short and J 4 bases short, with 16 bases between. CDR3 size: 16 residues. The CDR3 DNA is TGTGCCAGCAGCCCCTCCTCGGACCAGTTCACCGGGGAGCTGTTTTTT. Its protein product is CASSPSSDQFTGELFF.